The present T cell receptor beta chain was sequenced within a study of blood T cell repertoires in COVID-19. As for the study in general: Researchers got acute and convalescent COVID-19 samples from the United States, Italy and Spain. T cells, B-cell-depleted T cells, or PBMCs provided the cDNA or gDNA that served as material.

Some clones are missing from TCRdb's copy, which holds only in-frame ones; the method was immunoSEQ multiplex PCR. The sample has some 170,000 clones; roughly 84% are singletons. The V gene end was trimmed by 4 bases and the J gene end by 0 bases; junction bases not matched to a gene: 3. CDR3 size: 14 residues. CDR1 and CDR2 from the germline V gene are SGHTS and YDEGEE. Cohorts were based on clinical histories the participants reported. The TCR originated in a human donor with acute COVID-19. The donor label of this sample is uncertain. Sequenced sample: PBMCs or T cells enriched from blood (not recorded which). The chain is built from TRBV5-8 and TRBJ2-7, with 8 bases identical to TRBD2. The CDR3 loop is CASSPGGGSYEQYF. CDR3 sequence (DNA): TGTGCCAGCAGCCCGGGGGGGGGCTCCTACGAGCAGTACTTC.